The clone carrying this T cell receptor (beta chain) was seen many times. The antigen remains undetermined. Preparation methods for the bulk TCR libraries were those previously described, with listed TCR primers. TCRdb reprocessed the PCR reads with MiXCR, giving one entry per CDR3 protein. The sample holds around 470,000 distinct CDR3 sequences, 20% to 25% seen once. The data belong to a study of molecular identifiers for immune sequencing clone quantification. From germline, CDR1 is DFQATT and CDR2 SNEGSKA (reference sequence). V lost 3 bases and J lost 2, with 9 bases in between. This CDR3 spans 13 amino acids. Overall study results and limits: Clones exceeding 20 RNA copies carried over 98% of effector molecules but under 1% of naive-cell molecules.

Naive CD8 T cells were FACS-sorted by CD8+CD4-CCR7+CD45RA+ markers. The clonotype was recovered from a human donor in good health. Some libraries in this study had Jurkat cell RNA spiked in. The sample consisted of naive CD8+ T cells from blood, with Jurkat cell RNA spiked in. Subset noted: FACS-sorted CD8+CD4-CCR7+CD45RA+ naive T cells. The chain joins TRBV20-1 to TRBJ2-3; D might be TRBD2 (5 bases). CDR3 sequence reads: CSASGVSTDTQYF. CDR3 coding DNA: TGCAGTGCTAGCGGGGTCTCCACAGATACGCAGTATTTT.